Listed here are 3 T cell receptor beta chains from one sample, sequenced in a study of human T cells and chemical hapten exposure. The time point here: pre-sensitization, week 0. This sample's treatment: therapeutic diphenylcyclopropenone sensitization with weekly scalp DPC. TCRdb redid the calling of the RACE reads with MiXCR, one entry per CDR3 protein. Found here are roughly 380,000 distinct CDR3 sequences, roughly 4.6% of them singletons; the top ten hold 2.6%. The material was whole blood, obtained in connection with sensitization to the hapten diphenylcyclopropenone (DPC). These receptors were collected from a woman in her forties or fifties with alopecia areata. Some clones in this sample may be carry-over from other donors' samples.

This chain uses TRBV14 with TRBJ1-4, with unresolved D. Per the germline V gene, CDR1 is SGHDN and CDR2 is FVKESK. The CDR3 runs to 14 residues. Trimming shortened V by 0 bases and J by 5 bases, and 7 bases separated the two germline ends. The CDR3 spells CASSQDMGNEKLFF. The CDR3 coding sequence is TGTGCCAGCAGCCAAGATATGGGGAATGAAAAACTGTTTTTT. The full variable domain, completed using reference TRBV14 and TRBJ1-4, is EAGVTQFPSHSVIEKGQTVTLRCDPISGHDNLYWYRRVMGKEIKFLLHFVKESKQDESGMPNNRFLAERTGGTYSTLKVQPAELEDSGVYFCASSQDMGNEKLFFGSGTQLSVL.

This clonotype was picked up many times. The chain employs TRBV12-5 and TRBJ2-2; TRBD1 agrees at 7 bases. Per the germline V gene, CDR1 is LGHNT and CDR2 is FRNRAP. J gave up 5 bases and V 5 bases, and 8 bases lay outside the gene matches. This CDR3 has 15 residues. The CDR3 here is CASGLGTVFTGELFF. The CDR3 nucleotides read TGTGCTAGTGGTCTAGGGACAGTTTTTACCGGGGAGCTGTTTTTT.

This clonotype was seen a few times. This chain joins TRBV5-4 and TRBJ1-1; tentatively, D is TRBD1 (5 bases). The CDR3 spans 15 residues. Germline CDR1 reads SGHNT; CDR2 reads YYREEE (reference sequence). V lost 2 bases and J lost 4, with 15 bases in between. The CDR3 loop is CASSLEGAMGTEAFF. The DNA of the CDR3 is TGTGCCAGCAGCTTAGAAGGGGCGATGGGCACTGAAGCTTTCTTT.